This TCR beta chain was found in a study of blood T cells in healthy people across ages (dated by TCRdb to the mid-2010s). Regarding the complete study: In model experiments, template switching captured about one uniquely barcoded TCR beta cDNA molecule for every two T cells. Using deep sequencing normalized with unique cDNA molecular identifiers, the study measured how TCR beta repertoire diversity changes with age. For two donors (one aged 18 to 29 and one aged 80 or older), the study analyzed two additional independent replicas of 1 million unique cDNA reads from the same blood draw. Donors were grouped into four age groups: young (average roughly 15 years), middle-aged (about 38), aged (62) and long-lived (around 80). To avoid experimental bias, donors of different ages were distributed randomly across sequencing lanes. The investigation overall reported the following: Because donor CMV infection status was unknown, age-related changes in expanded clonotypes were potentially confounded. Compared with the aged group, more naive CD4+ T cells, fewer expanded clones and increased TCR diversity were shown by the long-lived group, suggesting age selection. Observed TCR beta diversity per million T cells fell roughly linearly with age, and a significant reduction was already apparent by age around 40. Estimates of total diversity from one million sequenced T cells were regarded as lower bounds and underestimates. There was a strong correlation between observed TCR beta diversity and the percentage of naive T cells measured by flow cytometry. Because profiling used bulk unsorted PBMCs, naive and antigen-experienced compartments could not be compared conclusively.

As encoded in the germline V gene, CDR1 is ENHRY while CDR2 is SYGVKD. Unmatched junction bases come to 4, with V trimmed by 6 bases and J by 3 bases. The cysteine opens and the phenylalanine closes a CDR3 of 13 amino acids. Of the read, only the CDR3 DNA is kept; its 39 bases are in frame from base 1. Library preparation was by 5' RACE. Reads for this sample came from an Illumina HiSeq 2500. A second PCR of about 6 to 12 cycles was run with a J-beta primer mix and a sample-barcoded 5' primer. A unique molecular identifier was introduced onto each TCR beta cDNA molecule by a template-switch 5' adaptor carrying 12 random nucleotides. Each sample yielded at least 2.5 million CDR3-containing paired-end reads. First-strand cDNA synthesis was performed from all RNA using the Mint cDNA synthesis kit, with priming by a TRBC-specific oligonucleotide. All cDNA was treated with uracil-DNA glycosylase and then went through a first 18-cycle PCR with the universal primers M1SS and BC2_uni_R. Per the original workflow: Each sample was normalized by randomly selecting 1 million high-quality reads, each carrying a distinct molecular identifier. Reads sharing molecular identifiers were discarded rather than binned into consensus sequences. MiTCR, with a Q25 quality threshold and the strictest error-elimination algorithm, was used for CDR3 identification, clonotype clustering and error correction. A nonparametric unseen species model using Euler transformation provided a lower-bound estimate of total TCR beta diversity. TCRdb reprocessed the public reads (quality trimming at Q25 with fastp, clone calling with MiXCR) and kept in-frame beta chains. All rows with the same CDR3 protein become a single entry with the most common DNA and genes. The V and J calls shown here were made by TCRdb, not taken from the authors' results. The sample profile shows 1.2 million to 1.5 million distinct CDR3 sequences; approximately 59% of them were found once. Of the sample, 5.5% to 8% falls within the top ten clones.

Regarding this clonotype: Its antigen remains unidentified. No much larger clonotype is one base removed from it; base qualities were not supplied.

Systemically healthy Caucasian individuals from Russia, approximately 39 in total and aged about 6 to 100 years, were included as donors. Each donor gave 8 to 10 milliliters of peripheral blood, drawn into EDTA-treated Vacutainer tubes. Ficoll-Paque density-gradient centrifugation was used to isolate PBMCs, with at least 6 million obtained per sample. Total RNA, at least 6 micrograms per sample, was extracted from PBMCs with Trizol reagent. For every donor, an aliquot of PBMCs went through flow cytometry to measure the percentages of naive CD45RAhigh/CD27high T cells. This receptor chain uses TRBV10-3 and TRBJ2-5, with 7 junctional bases fitting TRBD1. The receptor was isolated from a man between 18 and 35 years old in good health. Specimen: blood. The CDR3 reads CAIRSGTEETQYF. In nucleotide form, the sequence is TGTGCCATCAGATCCGGGACAGAAGAGACCCAGTACTTC.